A single TCR beta chain is shown here with its context. The antigen is unknown. The sample originates from a study of cytomegalovirus exposure and HLA in healthy donors. Vbeta (60) and Jbeta (13) primers were used in the PCR. Profiled with immunoSEQ multiplex PCR; TCRdb holds only in-frame clones, not every one. The sample carries about 190,000 clones, 75% to 90% recorded once. This CDR3 region has 15 residues. CDR1 is MNHEY, CDR2 SMNVEV, per germline (reference sequence). Between the trimmed V and J ends, which lost 10 bases and 0 bases, there was a span of 15 bases. Findings and caveats of the study: Highly shared sequence variants in one cluster were likely a sequencing artifact. Specificity of three CMV-associated chains for CMV antigens was verified in vitro.

The rearrangement uses TRBV27 and TRBJ1-4; weak D call: TRBD1 (6 bases). The sequencing input was PBMCs. The sequence was collected from a woman between 45 and 65 years old in good health and CMV-seropositive. This CDR3 reads CATRPGVATNEKLFF. The CDR3 region has the DNA TGTGCCACCCGTCCAGGGGTTGCAACTAATGAAAAACTGTTTTTT.